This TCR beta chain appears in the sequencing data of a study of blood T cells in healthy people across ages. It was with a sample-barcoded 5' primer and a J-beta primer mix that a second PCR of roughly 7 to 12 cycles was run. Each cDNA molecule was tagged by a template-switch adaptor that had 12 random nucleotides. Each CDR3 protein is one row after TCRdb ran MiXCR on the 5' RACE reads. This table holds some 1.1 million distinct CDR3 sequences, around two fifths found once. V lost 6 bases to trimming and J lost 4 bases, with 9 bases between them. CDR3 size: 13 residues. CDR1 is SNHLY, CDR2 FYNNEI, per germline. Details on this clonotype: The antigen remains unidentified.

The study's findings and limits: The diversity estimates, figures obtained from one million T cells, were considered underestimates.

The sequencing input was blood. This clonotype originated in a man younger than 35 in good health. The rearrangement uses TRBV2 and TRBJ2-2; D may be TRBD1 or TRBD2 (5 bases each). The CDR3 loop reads CASREGRTGELFF. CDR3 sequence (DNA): TGTGCCAGCAGAGAGGGACGCACCGGGGAGCTGTTTTTT.